The 30 T cell receptor beta chains below come from one sample, sequenced in a study of beta chain features in type 1 diabetes. General study points: When Type 1 diabetes patients were examined, their TCRB CDR3s proved moderately but significantly shorter in all four CD4+ subsets.

Sequenced material consisted of expressed TCRB transcripts (all of the isolated RNA was reverse transcribed). Sequencing was performed with immunoSEQ multiplex PCR; in TCRdb, only in-frame clones are kept and a portion is missing. The profile shows roughly 700,000 clones, about an eighth of them singletons. Their antigens are not known. The specimen sequenced was naive CD4+ T cells from blood. These receptors were taken from a man aged 18 to 30 with type 1 diabetes.

The chain recombines TRBV2 with TRBJ1-6; D not resolved. CDR3 length: 14 residues. Trimming stripped 6 bases from V and 8 bases from J, with 14 bases between. Germline CDR1 reads SNHLY; CDR2 reads FYNNEI. CDR3 loop: CASSVLTADSPLHF. The CDR3 DNA follows: TGTGCCAGCAGCGTCTTAACTGCAGATTCACCCCTCCACTTT.

V is TRBV2 and J is TRBJ1-5; D is possibly TRBD1 (5 bases). V gave up 5 bases and J gave up 5 bases, with 16 bases separating them. Looked up from germline, CDR1 is SNHLY and CDR2 is FYNNEI. This CDR3 contains 15 residues. The CDR3 here is CASSRDPVRYQPQHF. The CDR3 DNA follows: TGTGCCAGCAGTCGGGACCCGGTTCGGTATCAGCCCCAGCATTTT.

This clone was counted between two and nine times. V and J are TRBV9 and TRBJ2-3, with 9 bases identical to TRBD1. From germline, CDR1 is SGDLS and CDR2 YYNGEE. V lost 3 bases to trimming and J lost 3 bases; unmatched junction nucleotides: 5. The CDR3 has 15 residues. Here the CDR3 reads CASSAQGQGTDTQYF. The CDR3 DNA follows: TGTGCCAGCAGCGCGCAAGGACAGGGGACAGATACGCAGTATTTT.

In this sample, this clone turned up a few times. The genes are TRBV7-2 and TRBJ2-7; TRBD2 aligns across 10 bases. This CDR3 is 13 amino acids long. Trimming took 6 bases from V and 4 from J; bases not matched to a gene: 3. Germline CDR1 reads SGHTA; CDR2 reads FQGNSA. CDR3 bases: TGTGCCAGCAGACTAGCGGGGACATACGAGCAGTACTTC. This gives the protein CASRLAGTYEQYF.

V usage is TRBV6-5 and J usage is TRBJ1-3; 10 bases line up with TRBD1. The CDR3 loop spans 15 amino acids. The ends lost 2 bases at V and 4 bases at J; junction bases unmatched: 2. Per the germline V gene, CDR1 is MNHEY and CDR2 is SVGAGI. DNA of the CDR3: TGTGCCAGCAGTTACCGGGACAGGGGAGGAAACACCATATATTTT. It translates to CASSYRDRGGNTIYF.

The J gene is TRBJ2-5, the V gene TRBV5-1; 10 positions agree with TRBD2. The CDR3 is made up of 15 amino acids. Germline values: CDR1 SGHRS, CDR2 YFSETQ. J was trimmed by 3 bases and V by 4 bases; bases with no gene match: 6. The CDR3, as DNA: TGCGCCAGCAGCCCCAGCGGGGGGGCTGAAGAGACCCAGTACTTC. Its protein is CASSPSGGAEETQYF.

This clone was observed a few times. The rearrangement links TRBV28 to TRBJ1-5; a weak D match, TRBD1 (6 bases). With 10 bases removed from V and 4 bases from J, the gap between germline ends came to 14 bases. There are 13 residues in the CDR3. Looked up from germline, CDR1 is MDHEN and CDR2 is SYDVKM. This CDR3 reads CAITGRGNQPQHF. CDR3 bases: TGTGCCATCACGGGGAGGGGGAATCAGCCCCAGCATTTT. Full variable domain (rest looked up from reference TRBV28 and TRBJ1-5): DVKVTQSSRYLVKRTGEKVFLECVQDMDHENMFWYRQDPGLGLRLIYFSYDVKMKEKGDIPEGYSVSREKKERFSLILESASTNQTSMYLCAITGRGNQPQHFGDGTRLSIL.

In this sample, this clone turned up once. Additional DNA sequences in this sample encode the identical CDR3. The rearrangement joins TRBV30 to TRBJ2-7; D may correspond to TRBD1 or TRBD2 (5 bases each). Per germline, CDR1 GTSNPN and CDR2 SVGIG (reference sequence). Trimming removed 5 bases at V and 4 bases at J, with 6 bases between. The CDR3 length is 10 residues. The CDR3 region has the DNA TGTGCCTGGGGGACGTACGAGCAGTACTTC. Amino acids: CAWGTYEQYF.

The V and J genes are TRBV10-3 and TRBJ2-1, with TRBD2 matching 8 bases. This CDR3 spans 13 amino acids. The J segment lost 6 bases and the V segment lost 8 bases, leaving 6 bases of the junction unmatched. CDR1 and CDR2 (germline): ENHRY, SYGVKD. In DNA, the CDR3 is TGTGCCATCCTCGGGACTAGGACCAATGAGCAGTTCTTC. Protein sequence: CAILGTRTNEQFF.

This clone was seen a few times. The chain employs TRBV6-1 and TRBJ2-1, with D perhaps matching TRBD1 (5 bases). V dropped 11 bases and J dropped 2 bases, with 10 bases sitting between them. The CDR3 runs to 12 residues. Looked up from germline, CDR1 is MNHNS and CDR2 is SASEGT. CDR3 in amino acids: CAGAAPYNEQFF. The CDR3 DNA is TGTGCCGGGGCAGCCCCCTACAATGAGCAGTTCTTC.

This clone came up a few times. The rearrangement links TRBV4-1 to TRBJ1-1; the D is unclear. Germline values: CDR1 MGHRA, CDR2 YSYEKL. CDR3 length equals 15 residues. The ends were cut back, 1 base at V and 6 bases at J, with 15 bases in the middle. The CDR3 sequence is CASSQVSAWSAEAFF. The CDR3 nucleotides read TGCGCCAGCAGCCAAGTCTCCGCGTGGAGTGCTGAAGCTTTCTTT.

This clone appeared a few times. V gene TRBV30 combines with J gene TRBJ1-2; TRBD1 matches 8 bases. Germline trimming cut 0 bases from V and 7 bases from J; bases unmatched to any gene: 7. The V gene's germline CDR1 is GTSNPN and CDR2 SVGIG (reference sequence). There are 14 residues in the CDR3. CDR3 sequence reads: CAWSVAQGAGGYTF. The CDR3 DNA reads TGTGCCTGGAGTGTAGCCCAGGGGGCAGGTGGCTACACCTTC.

The chain uses TRBV30 and TRBJ2-3, with 9 nucleotides matching TRBD2. The CDR3 length is 15 residues. Germline assignment: CDR1 GTSNPN and CDR2 SVGIG (reference sequence). Losses at the gene ends were 2 bases for V and 3 bases for J; bases not matched to a gene: 6. The CDR3 spells CAWSSSGGPTDTQYF. DNA of the CDR3: TGTGCCTGGAGTTCCAGCGGGGGGCCGACAGATACGCAGTATTTT.

The gene calls are TRBV10-1 and TRBJ1-1, with D possibly TRBD1 on 5 matching bases. V lost 6 bases and J lost 2, with 13 bases in between. In germline, CDR1 is WNHNN, CDR2 SYGVQD (reference sequence). The CDR3 is 14 amino acids. CDR3 sequence: CASSLEGSNTEAFF. CDR3 nucleotide sequence: TGCGCCAGCAGCCTCGAGGGGAGTAACACTGAAGCTTTCTTT.

The chain employs TRBV18 and TRBJ2-3; no clear D. Per germline, CDR1 KGHSH and CDR2 LQKENI. CDR3 length: 11 residues. Trimming took off 4 bases at V and 4 bases at J, with 3 bases between the two ends. The CDR3 DNA sequence: TGTGCCAGCTCACTCGCAGATACGCAGTATTTT. Its protein is CASSLADTQYF.

This clone showed up just a few times. The chain links TRBV12-5 to TRBJ2-1; 9 bases map to TRBD1. The CDR3 spans 15 residues. The V gene's germline CDR1 is LGHNT and CDR2 FRNRAP. J was trimmed by 7 bases and V by 6 bases; bases with no gene match: 10. The CDR3: CASGRGTGNRNEQFF. CDR3 nucleotides: TGTGCTAGTGGCCGGGGGACAGGGAATAGGAATGAGCAGTTCTTC.

The V gene is TRBV4-1, the J gene TRBJ2-5, with D tentatively TRBD1 (7 bases). Germline values: CDR1 MGHRA, CDR2 YSYEKL. V shed 3 bases and J shed 7 bases, with 24 bases lying between them. This CDR3 is built from 17 residues. CDR3 in DNA: TGCGCCAGCAGCCAGAGTGGGGGGACAGACGTTGGAGTGACCCAGTACTTC. It specifies CASSQSGGTDVGVTQYF.

The chain couples TRBV18 to TRBJ2-3, with TRBD1 matching 7 bases. Germline V gives CDR1 KGHSH, CDR2 LQKENI. The V segment lost 3 bases and the J segment 0 bases; nucleotides outside the gene matches: 3. This CDR3 is 15 amino acids long. This CDR3 reads CASSPPGQSTDTQYF. The CDR3 DNA follows: TGTGCCAGCTCACCTCCGGGACAGAGCACAGATACGCAGTATTTT.

Only one count was recorded for this clone. The rearrangement uses TRBV6-1 and TRBJ2-3; D might be TRBD1 (6 bases). Germline CDR1 MNHNS, CDR2 SASEGT. There are 15 residues in the CDR3. V was pared by 5 bases and J by 0 bases, with 12 bases between. The DNA of the CDR3 is TGTGCCAGCAGTCGCCTGCAGGGGAGCACAGATACGCAGTATTTT. Amino acids: CASSRLQGSTDTQYF.

The sample holds a few counts of this clone. The chain joins TRBV30 to TRBJ2-5; tentatively, D is TRBD1 (5 bases). V was clipped by 2 bases and J by 5 bases, with 12 bases between them. In germline, CDR1 is GTSNPN, CDR2 SVGIG (reference sequence). CDR3 size: 13 residues. The CDR3 DNA sequence: TGTGCCTGGAGTTTCAGGGTTGGCGAGACCCAGTACTTC. The encoded protein is CAWSFRVGETQYF.

The chain links TRBV19 to TRBJ1-1; no clear D gene. CDR1 LNHDA and CDR2 SQIVND come from the germline V gene (reference sequence). V lost 5 bases and J lost 1, with 5 bases in between. The CDR3 contains 12 residues. The CDR3 loop is CASSLKNTEAFF. The DNA of the CDR3 is TGTGCCAGTAGTCTTAAGAACACTGAAGCTTTCTTT.

The table lists this clone with a few counts. The chain employs TRBV2 and TRBJ1-2; weak D call: TRBD1 (6 bases). The V gene's germline CDR1 is SNHLY and CDR2 FYNNEI. The CDR3 extends over 14 amino acids. Trimming took 4 bases from V and 3 from J, leaving 12 bases between them. The chain's CDR3 is CASSATGTYYGYTF. The CDR3, as DNA: TGTGCCAGCAGTGCAACAGGGACTTACTATGGCTACACCTTC.

The V gene is TRBV7-9, the J gene TRBJ2-1; D gene uncertain. Trimming removed 5 bases from V and 3 bases from J, with 14 bases in between. CDR1 SEHNR and CDR2 FQNEAQ come from the germline V gene (reference sequence). The CDR3 is 15 residues long. The DNA for the CDR3 is TGTGCCAGCAGCGATAGGCTCGACAACTACAATGAGCAGTTCTTC. Amino acid sequence: CASSDRLDNYNEQFF. Based on the CDR3 plus reference TRBV7-9 and TRBJ2-1, the full variable domain is DTGVSQNPRHKITKRGQNVTFRCDPISEHNRLYWYRQTLGQGPEFLTYFQNEAQLEKSRLLSDRFSAERPKGSFSTLEIQRTEQGDSAMYLCASSDRLDNYNEQFFGPGTRLTVL.

The V and J genes are TRBV6-1 and TRBJ1-5; tentatively, D is TRBD1 (5 bases). V lost 2 bases and J 2 bases, leaving 13 bases between the germline ends. CDR3 length: 16 residues. Germline V CDR1 and CDR2: MNHNS, SASEGT. CDR3 sequence reads: CASSETQGGGNQPQHF. Here the CDR3 DNA reads TGTGCCAGCAGTGAAACCCAGGGAGGGGGCAATCAGCCCCAGCATTTT.

The CDR3 nucleotides are TGTGCCAGCAGCTCCACCCTCCGGGCCAGCCAAGAGACCCAGTACTTC. Encoded protein: CASSSTLRASQETQYF. This chain joins TRBV13 and TRBJ2-5; no clear D. Germline lookup yields CDR1 PRHDT and CDR2 FYEKMQ (reference sequence). CDR3 size: 16 residues. Trimming took 4 bases from V and 1 from J, leaving 16 bases between them.

In its sample, this clone was seen a few times. The sample carries other DNA sequences with the same CDR3. The chain combines TRBV5-1 with TRBJ1-1; D is ambiguous. V dropped 4 bases and J dropped 4 bases, with 11 bases sitting between them. Germline values: CDR1 SGHRS, CDR2 YFSETQ. There are 13 residues in the CDR3. The CDR3 sequence: CASSPGTGTEAFF. CDR3 in DNA: TGCGCCAGCAGCCCAGGCACGGGCACTGAAGCTTTCTTT.

The chain uses TRBV27 and TRBJ2-5, with D possibly called TRBD1 or TRBD2 (5 bases each). Trimming removed 1 base at V and 5 bases at J, with 11 bases between. Germline V gives CDR1 MNHEY, CDR2 SMNVEV (reference sequence). The CDR3 is 14 residues long. CDR3 in DNA: TGTGCCAGCAGTTTATTGGGGGAAAGGGAGACCCAGTACTTC. As protein: CASSLLGERETQYF.

This clone has only a few counts. The sample contains more than one DNA sequence encoding this CDR3. The chain couples TRBV2 to TRBJ2-5, with a weak D call TRBD1 (5 bases). CDR1 and CDR2 from the germline V gene are SNHLY and FYNNEI. This CDR3 contains 12 residues. Trimming stripped 6 bases from V and 0 bases from J, with 5 bases between. CDR3 loop: CASRTDQETQYF. In DNA form, the CDR3 reads TGTGCCAGCAGGACAGACCAAGAGACCCAGTACTTC.

The sample holds a few counts of this clone. The chain carries TRBV2 and TRBJ2-1; perhaps TRBD2 as D (6 bases). The CDR3 length is 12 residues. Germline V gives CDR1 SNHLY, CDR2 FYNNEI. V lost 6 bases to trimming and J lost 10 bases, with 13 bases between them. The CDR3 nucleotides are TGTGCCAGCAGGCTAGCGACCGGGGAGCAGTTCTTC. Translating it yields CASRLATGEQFF.

This clone showed up just a few times. This same CDR3 is encoded by further DNA sequences in the sample. V is TRBV2 and J is TRBJ1-2, with unresolved D. Deletions cut 6 bases from V and 5 bases from J, with 10 bases between. This CDR3 is 12 amino acids long. Germline lookup yields CDR1 SNHLY and CDR2 FYNNEI. The DNA for the CDR3 is TGTGCCAGCAGCGAAAGGACGTATGGCTACACCTTC. Encoded protein: CASSERTYGYTF. Based on the CDR3 plus reference TRBV2 and TRBJ1-2, the full variable domain is EPEVTQTPSHQVTQMGQEVILRCVPISNHLYFYWYRQILGQKVEFLVSFYNNEISEKSEIFDDQFSVERPDGSNFTLKIRSTKLEDSAMYFCASSERTYGYTFGSGTRLTVV.